This T cell receptor (beta chain) emerged from a study of blood T cell repertoires in COVID-19. On the study more broadly: Specimens from acute and convalescent COVID-19 originated in the United States, Italy and Spain.

Participants were aged roughly 18 to 89 years from 20 to 30 US areas. Participants' reported clinical history set cohort assignment. Either two negative PCRs, clearance, or symptom resolution qualified Cohort 3 donors as recovered. The CDR3 covers 13 residues. Germline V lookup: CDR1 SGHNT, CDR2 YENEEA. V shed 5 bases and J 9 bases; nucleotides not matched to a gene: 9. The data were produced by immunoSEQ multiplex PCR, yet TCRdb's version contains in-frame clones alone and is incomplete. The data hold 250,000 or so clones, with more than 70% observed a single time. The sequence was collected from a woman in her 50s who had recovered from COVID-19. This chain uses TRBV11-3 with TRBJ1-1; 7 bases are shared with TRBD1. Sequencing was done on a sample of PBMCs or T cells enriched from blood (not recorded which). The CDR3 nucleotides read TGTGCCAGCAGCGGCAGACAGGGCGGGCAAGCTTTCTTT. Translation: CASSGRQGGQAFF.